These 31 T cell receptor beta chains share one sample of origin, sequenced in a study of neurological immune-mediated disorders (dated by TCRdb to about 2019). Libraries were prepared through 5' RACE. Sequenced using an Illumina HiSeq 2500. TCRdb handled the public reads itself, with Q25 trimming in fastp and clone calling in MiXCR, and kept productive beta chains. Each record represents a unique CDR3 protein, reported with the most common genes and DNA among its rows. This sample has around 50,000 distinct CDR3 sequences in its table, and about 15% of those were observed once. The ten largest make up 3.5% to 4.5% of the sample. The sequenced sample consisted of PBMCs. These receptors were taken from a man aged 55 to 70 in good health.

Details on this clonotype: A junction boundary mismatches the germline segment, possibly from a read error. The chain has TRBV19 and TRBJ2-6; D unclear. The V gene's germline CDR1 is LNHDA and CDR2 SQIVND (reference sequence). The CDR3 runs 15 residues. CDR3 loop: CASSPVGSGVNVLTF. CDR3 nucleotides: TGTGCCAGTAGCCCTGTAGGATCTGGGGTCAACGTCCTGACTTTC.

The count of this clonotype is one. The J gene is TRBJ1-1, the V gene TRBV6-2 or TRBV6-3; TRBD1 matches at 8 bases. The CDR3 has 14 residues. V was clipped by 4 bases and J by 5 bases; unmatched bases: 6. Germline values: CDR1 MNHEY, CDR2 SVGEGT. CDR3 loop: CASSSTGGLTEAFF. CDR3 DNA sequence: TGTGCCAGCAGTTCCACAGGGGGTCTTACTGAAGCTTTCTTT.

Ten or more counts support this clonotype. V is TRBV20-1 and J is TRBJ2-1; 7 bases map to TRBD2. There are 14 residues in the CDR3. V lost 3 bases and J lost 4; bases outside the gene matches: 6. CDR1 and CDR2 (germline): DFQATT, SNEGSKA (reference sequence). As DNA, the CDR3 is TGCAGTGCTAGGTCGGGGGGAGGGTACAATGAGCAGTTCTTC. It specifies CSARSGGGYNEQFF.

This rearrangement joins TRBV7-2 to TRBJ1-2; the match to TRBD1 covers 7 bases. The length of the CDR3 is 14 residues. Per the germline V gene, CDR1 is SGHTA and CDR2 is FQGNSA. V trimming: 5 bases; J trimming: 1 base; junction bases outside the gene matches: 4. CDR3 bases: TGTGCCAGCAGCGCAGACAGGGTTAACTATGGCTACACCTTC. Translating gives CASSADRVNYGYTF.

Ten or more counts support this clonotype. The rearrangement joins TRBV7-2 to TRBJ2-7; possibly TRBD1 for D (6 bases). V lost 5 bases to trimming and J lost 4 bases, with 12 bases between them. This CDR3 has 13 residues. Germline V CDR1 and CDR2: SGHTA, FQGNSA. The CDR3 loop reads CASSVRGRYEQYF. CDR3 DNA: TGTGCCAGCAGCGTCAGGGGCAGGTACGAGCAGTACTTC.

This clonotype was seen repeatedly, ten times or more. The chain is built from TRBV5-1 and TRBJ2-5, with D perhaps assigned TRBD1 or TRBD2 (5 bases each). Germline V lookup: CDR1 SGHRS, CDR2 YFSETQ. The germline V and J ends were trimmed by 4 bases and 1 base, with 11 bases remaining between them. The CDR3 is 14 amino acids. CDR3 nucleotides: TGCGCCAGCAGCCCCCGGGGCTTCCAAGAGACCCAGTACTTC. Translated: CASSPRGFQETQYF. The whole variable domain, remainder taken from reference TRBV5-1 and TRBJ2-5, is KAGVTQTPRYLIKTRGQQVTLSCSPISGHRSVSWYQQTPGQGLQFLFEYFSETQRNKGNFPGRFSGRQFSNSRSEMNVSTLELGDSALYLCASSPRGFQETQYFGPGTRLLVL.

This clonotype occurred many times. The CDR3: CASLFGAGRQGNGELFF. The CDR3 bases are TGTGCCAGCTTATTCGGGGCTGGGAGGCAGGGTAATGGGGAGCTGTTTTTT. The chain employs TRBV12-3 or TRBV12-4 and TRBJ2-2, with D perhaps TRBD2 (6 bases). The V gene lost 8 bases and the J gene lost 8 bases, with 27 bases spanning the gap. There are 17 residues in the CDR3.

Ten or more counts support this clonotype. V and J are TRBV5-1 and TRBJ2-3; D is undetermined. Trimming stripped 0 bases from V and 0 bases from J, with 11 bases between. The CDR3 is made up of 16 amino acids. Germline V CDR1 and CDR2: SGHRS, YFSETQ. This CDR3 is CASSLVAGPSTDTQYF. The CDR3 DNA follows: TGCGCCAGCAGCTTGGTAGCCGGTCCTAGCACAGATACGCAGTATTTT. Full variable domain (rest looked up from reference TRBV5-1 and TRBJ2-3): KAGVTQTPRYLIKTRGQQVTLSCSPISGHRSVSWYQQTPGQGLQFLFEYFSETQRNKGNFPGRFSGRQFSNSRSEMNVSTLELGDSALYLCASSLVAGPSTDTQYFGPGTRLTVL.

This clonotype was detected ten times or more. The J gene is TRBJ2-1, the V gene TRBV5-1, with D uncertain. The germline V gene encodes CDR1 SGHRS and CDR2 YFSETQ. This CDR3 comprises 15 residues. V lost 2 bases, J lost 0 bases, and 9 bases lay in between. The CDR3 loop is CASSFRSSSYNEQFF. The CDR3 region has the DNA TGCGCCAGCAGCTTTCGATCTAGCTCCTACAATGAGCAGTTCTTC. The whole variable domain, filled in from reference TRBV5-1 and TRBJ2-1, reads KAGVTQTPRYLIKTRGQQVTLSCSPISGHRSVSWYQQTPGQGLQFLFEYFSETQRNKGNFPGRFSGRQFSNSRSEMNVSTLELGDSALYLCASSFRSSSYNEQFFGPGTRLTVL.

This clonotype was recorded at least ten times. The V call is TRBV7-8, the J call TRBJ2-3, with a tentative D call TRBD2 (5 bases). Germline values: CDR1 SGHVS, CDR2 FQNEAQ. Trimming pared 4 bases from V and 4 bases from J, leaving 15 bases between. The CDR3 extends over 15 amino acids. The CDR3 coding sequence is TGTGCCAGCAGCTCGACTACCGGGGTCCCAGATACGCAGTATTTT. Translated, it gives CASSSTTGVPDTQYF.

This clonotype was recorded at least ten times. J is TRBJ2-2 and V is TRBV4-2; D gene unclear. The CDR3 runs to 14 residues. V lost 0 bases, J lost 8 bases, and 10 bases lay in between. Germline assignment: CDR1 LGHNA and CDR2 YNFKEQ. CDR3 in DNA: TGTGCCAGCAGCCAAGATTGGGGAACGGGGGAGCTGTTTTTT. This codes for CASSQDWGTGELFF.

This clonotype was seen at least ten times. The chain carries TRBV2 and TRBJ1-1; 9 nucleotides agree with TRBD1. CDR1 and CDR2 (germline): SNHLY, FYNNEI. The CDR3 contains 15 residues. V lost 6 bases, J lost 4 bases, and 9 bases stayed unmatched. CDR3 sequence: CASSEQGGQGTEAFF. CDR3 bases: TGTGCCAGCAGCGAGCAGGGGGGACAGGGCACTGAAGCTTTCTTT.

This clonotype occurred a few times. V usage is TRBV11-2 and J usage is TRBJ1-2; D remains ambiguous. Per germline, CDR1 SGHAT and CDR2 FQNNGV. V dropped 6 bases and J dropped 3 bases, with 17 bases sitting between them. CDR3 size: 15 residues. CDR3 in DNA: TGTGCCAGCAGGCCCCTGACCACTTACCACTATGGCTACACCTTC. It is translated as CASRPLTTYHYGYTF.

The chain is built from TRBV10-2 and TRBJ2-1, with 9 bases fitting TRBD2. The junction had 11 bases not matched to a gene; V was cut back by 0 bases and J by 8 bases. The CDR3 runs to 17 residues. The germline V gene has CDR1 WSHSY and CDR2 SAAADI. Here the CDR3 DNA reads TGCGCCAGCAGTGAGTCGGGCGGGAGGGCCAAAGACGATGAGCAGTTCTTC. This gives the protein CASSESGGRAKDDEQFF.

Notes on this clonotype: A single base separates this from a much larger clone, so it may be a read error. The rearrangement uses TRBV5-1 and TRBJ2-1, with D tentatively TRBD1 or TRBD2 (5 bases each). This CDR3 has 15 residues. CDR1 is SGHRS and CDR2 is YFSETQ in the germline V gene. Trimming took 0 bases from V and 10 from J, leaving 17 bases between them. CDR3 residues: CASSLDPSLEGEQFF. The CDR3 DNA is TGCGCCAGCAGCTTGGACCCTAGCCTAGAGGGGGAGCAGTTCTTC. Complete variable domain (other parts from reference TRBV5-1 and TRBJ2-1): KAGVTQTPRYLIKTRGQQVTLSCSPISGHRSVSWYQQTPGQGLQFLFEYFSETQRNKGNFPGRFSGRQFSNSRSEMNVSTLELGDSALYLCASSLDPSLEGEQFFGPGTRLTVL.

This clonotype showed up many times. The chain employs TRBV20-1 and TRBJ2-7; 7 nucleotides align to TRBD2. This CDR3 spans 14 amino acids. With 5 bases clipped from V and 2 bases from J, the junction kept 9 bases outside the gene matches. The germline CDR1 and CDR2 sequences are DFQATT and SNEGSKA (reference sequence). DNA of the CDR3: TGCAGTGCTTGGGAGGGGTTGAAGACCTACGAGCAGTACTTC. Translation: CSAWEGLKTYEQYF.

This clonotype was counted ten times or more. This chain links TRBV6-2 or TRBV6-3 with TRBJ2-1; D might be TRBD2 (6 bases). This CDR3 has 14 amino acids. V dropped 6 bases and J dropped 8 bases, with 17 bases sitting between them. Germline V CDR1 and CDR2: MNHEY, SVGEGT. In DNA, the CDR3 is TGTGCCAGCAGGATGACCGGGAGCATGTATGAGCAGTTCTTC. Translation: CASRMTGSMYEQFF.

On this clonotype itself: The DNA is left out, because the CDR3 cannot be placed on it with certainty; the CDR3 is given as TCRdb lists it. The CDR3 loop is CVSSFYICSSGLAEETQYF. The chain uses TRBV7-2 and TRBJ2-5; the table calls TRBD2, which could not be checked here. The CDR3 is 19 residues long, counting both termini. The germline gives CDR1 SGHTA, CDR2 FQGNSA.

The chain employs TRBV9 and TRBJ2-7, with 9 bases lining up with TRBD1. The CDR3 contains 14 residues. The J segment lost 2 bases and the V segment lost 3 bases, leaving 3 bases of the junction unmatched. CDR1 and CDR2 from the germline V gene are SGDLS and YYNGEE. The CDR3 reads CASSAGTGPYEQYF. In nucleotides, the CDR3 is TGTGCCAGCAGCGCCGGGACAGGGCCCTACGAGCAGTACTTC.

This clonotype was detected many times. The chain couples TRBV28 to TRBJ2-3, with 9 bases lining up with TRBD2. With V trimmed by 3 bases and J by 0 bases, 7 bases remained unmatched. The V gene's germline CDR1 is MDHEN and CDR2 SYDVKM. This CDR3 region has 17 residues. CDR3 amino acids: CASSLSGAGGSTDTQYF. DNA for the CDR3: TGTGCCAGCAGTTTGTCTGGAGCGGGAGGTAGCACAGATACGCAGTATTTT.

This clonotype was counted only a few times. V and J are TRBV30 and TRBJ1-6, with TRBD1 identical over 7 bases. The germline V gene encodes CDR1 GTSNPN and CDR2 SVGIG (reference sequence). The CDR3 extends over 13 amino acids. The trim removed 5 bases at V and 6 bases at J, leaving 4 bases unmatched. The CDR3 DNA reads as TGTGCCTGGCAGACAGGGCCTAATTCACCCCTCCACTTT. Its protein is CAWQTGPNSPLHF.

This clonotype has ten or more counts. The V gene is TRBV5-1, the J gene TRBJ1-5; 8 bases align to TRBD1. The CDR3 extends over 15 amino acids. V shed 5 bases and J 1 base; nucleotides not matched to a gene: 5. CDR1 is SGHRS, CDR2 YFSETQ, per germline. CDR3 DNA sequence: TGCGCCAGCAGACAGGGGGTTGGAAGCAATCAGCCCCAGCATTTT. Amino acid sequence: CASRQGVGSNQPQHF.

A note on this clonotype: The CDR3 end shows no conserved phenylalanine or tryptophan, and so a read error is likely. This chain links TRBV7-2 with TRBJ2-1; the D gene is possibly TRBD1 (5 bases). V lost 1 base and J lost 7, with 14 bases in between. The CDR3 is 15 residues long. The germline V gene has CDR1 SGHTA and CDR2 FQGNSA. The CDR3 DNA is TGTGCCAGCAGCTTAGGGGGCGGAACGTATAATGAGCAGTTCTGC. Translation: CASSLGGGTYNEQFC.

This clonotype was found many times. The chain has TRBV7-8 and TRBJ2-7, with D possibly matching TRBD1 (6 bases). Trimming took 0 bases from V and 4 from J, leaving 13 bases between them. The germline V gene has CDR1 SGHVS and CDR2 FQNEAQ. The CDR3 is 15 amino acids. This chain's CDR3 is CASSLAGQGLYEQYF. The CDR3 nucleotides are TGTGCCAGCAGCTTAGCTGGGCAGGGGCTATACGAGCAGTACTTC.

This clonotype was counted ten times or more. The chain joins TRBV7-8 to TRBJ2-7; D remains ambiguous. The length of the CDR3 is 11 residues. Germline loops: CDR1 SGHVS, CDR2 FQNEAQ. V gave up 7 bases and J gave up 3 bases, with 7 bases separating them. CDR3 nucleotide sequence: TGTGCCAGCAACCGAGGCTACGAGCAGTACTTC. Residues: CASNRGYEQYF.

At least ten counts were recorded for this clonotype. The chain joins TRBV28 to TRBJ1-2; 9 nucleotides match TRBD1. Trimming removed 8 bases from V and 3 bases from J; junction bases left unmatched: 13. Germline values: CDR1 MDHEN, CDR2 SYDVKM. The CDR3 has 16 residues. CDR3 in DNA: TGTGCCAGCCGCGCTAGGGGGACAGGGAACGACTATGGCTACACCTTC. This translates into CASRARGTGNDYGYTF.

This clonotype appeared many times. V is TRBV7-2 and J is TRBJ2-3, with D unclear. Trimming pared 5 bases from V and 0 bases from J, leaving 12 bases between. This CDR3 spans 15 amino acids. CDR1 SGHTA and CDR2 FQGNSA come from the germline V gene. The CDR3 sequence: CASSLPGPSTDTQYF. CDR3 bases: TGTGCCAGCAGCCTCCCAGGACCCAGCACAGATACGCAGTATTTT.

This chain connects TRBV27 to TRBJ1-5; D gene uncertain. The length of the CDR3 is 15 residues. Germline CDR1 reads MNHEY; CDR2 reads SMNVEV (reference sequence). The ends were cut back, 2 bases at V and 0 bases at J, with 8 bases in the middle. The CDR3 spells CASSLTSYSNQPQHF. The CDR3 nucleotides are TGTGCCAGCAGTTTAACCAGTTATAGCAATCAGCCCCAGCATTTT.

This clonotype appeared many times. CDR3 sequence reads: CATSRATYNEQFF. DNA for the CDR3: TGTGCCACCAGCAGGGCTACTTACAATGAGCAGTTCTTC. J is TRBJ2-1 and V is TRBV15; no reliable D call. Germline CDR1 and CDR2: LNHNV and YYDKDF (reference sequence). The length of the CDR3 is 13 residues. Trimming stripped 3 bases from V and 4 bases from J, with 7 bases between.

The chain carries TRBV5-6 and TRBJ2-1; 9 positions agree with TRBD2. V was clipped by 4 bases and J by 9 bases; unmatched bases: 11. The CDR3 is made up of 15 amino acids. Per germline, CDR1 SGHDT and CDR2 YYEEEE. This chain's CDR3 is CASSEAGGPFGEQFF. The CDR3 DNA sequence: TGTGCCAGCAGCGAAGCGGGAGGCCCCTTTGGTGAGCAGTTCTTC.

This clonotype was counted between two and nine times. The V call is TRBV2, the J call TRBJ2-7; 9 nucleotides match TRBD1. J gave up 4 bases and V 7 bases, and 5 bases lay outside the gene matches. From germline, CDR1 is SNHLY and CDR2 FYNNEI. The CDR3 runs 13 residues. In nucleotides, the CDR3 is TGTGCCAGCATGGGGACAGGGAGGTACGAGCAGTACTTC. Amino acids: CASMGTGRYEQYF.